These T cell receptor beta chains were read from a single sample in a study of blood T cells in healthy people across ages. In TCRdb, the 5' RACE reads were re-called with MiXCR into one record per CDR3 protein. The repertoire includes roughly 1.6 million distinct CDR3 sequences, around 36% of them detected once, and approximately 10% sits in the top ten. The sequenced material came from blood. These receptors were collected from a woman in her thirties in good health. Both conserved end residues are part of each CDR3. A D gene is named only where the DNA matches it firmly. Some rows have no size entry. The others give once, few or many, or a class for an expanded clone.

J | D | V | size | CDR3 | DNA
TRBJ2-1 | . | TRBV27 | . | CASSFLGADNEQFF | TGTGCCAGCAGTTTTTTAGGGGCGGACAATGAGCAGTTCTTC
TRBJ2-5 | . | TRBV6-1 | few | CASTQGRGETQYF | TGTGCCAGCACCCAAGGGAGAGGAGAGACCCAGTACTTC
TRBJ2-7 | . | TRBV10-1 | . | CASSESAFPYKQYF | TGCGCCAGCAGTGAGTCGGCGTTTCCCTACAAGCAGTACTTC
TRBJ2-7 | . | TRBV29-1 | many | CSVGQGVNEQYF | TGCAGCGTTGGGCAGGGTGTCAACGAGCAGTACTTC
TRBJ2-6 | . | TRBV20-1 | . | CSADIPSGANVLTF | TGCAGTGCTGATATCCCTTCTGGGGCCAACGTCCTGACTTTC
TRBJ2-1 | . | TRBV20-1 | . | CSARDLTSSYNEQFF | TGCAGTGCTAGAGATCTTACTAGCAGCTACAATGAGCAGTTCTTC
TRBJ1-6 | TRBD1 | TRBV6-1 | few | CASTSGQGASSPLHF | TGTGCCAGCACATCCGGACAGGGGGCAAGTTCACCCCTCCACTTT
TRBJ2-3 | . | TRBV28 | . | CASRLSLGGGTDTQYF | TGTGCCAGCAGACTTAGTTTAGGGGGTGGCACAGATACGCAGTATTTT
TRBJ1-2 | . | TRBV5-1 | . | CASSIKTGNCGYTF | TGCGCCAGCAGCATAAAAACAGGGAACTGTGGCTACACCTTC
TRBJ1-6 | . | TRBV5-5 | few | CASSLQDKIGSYNSPLHF | TGTGCCAGCAGCTTGCAGGACAAAATCGGCTCCTATAATTCACCCCTCCACTTT
TRBJ1-5 | . | TRBV5-1 | . | CASSLDGAAAQPQHF | TGCGCCAGCAGCTTGGATGGGGCGGCCGCTCAGCCCCAGCATTTT
TRBJ2-2 | TRBD1 | TRBV5-1 | . | CASSSQSGTGIGTGELFF | TGCGCCAGCAGCTCGCAATCCGGGACAGGAATTGGCACCGGGGAGCTGTTTTTT
TRBJ2-3 | TRBD2 | TRBV20-1 | . | CSARPPGLAAITDTQYF | TGCAGTGCTAGACCCCCGGGACTAGCGGCCATAACAGATACGCAGTATTTT
TRBJ2-6 | . | TRBV27 | few | CASREDPSDSGSNVLTF | TGTGCCAGCAGAGAGGACCCTTCTGACTCTGGGTCCAACGTCCTGACTTTC
TRBJ1-2 | . | TRBV20-1 | . | CSAPPGVGYGYTF | TGCAGTGCCCCCCCCGGAGTAGGCTATGGCTACACCTTC
TRBJ2-3 | TRBD1 | TRBV29-1 | . | CSVRRDRGPFAQYF | TGCAGCGTCAGACGGGACAGGGGTCCCTTTGCGCAGTATTTT
TRBJ2-5 | . | TRBV5-1 | few | CASSLGDYQYF | TGCGCCAGCAGCTTGGGAGATTATCAGTACTTC
TRBJ2-7 | TRBD1 | TRBV6-1 | . | CASWTGWYEQYF | TGTGCCAGCTGGACAGGGTGGTACGAGCAGTACTTC
TRBJ2-7 | . | TRBV30 | . | CAWSPPPRTYEQYF | TGTGCCTGGAGCCCTCCTCCCCGGACCTACGAGCAGTACTTC
TRBJ2-1 | TRBD2 | TRBV12-3/TRBV12-4 | few | CASSLGGSYEQFF | TGTGCCAGCAGTTTGGGCGGGAGTTACGAGCAGTTCTTC
TRBJ2-5 | TRBD2 | TRBV7-2 | few | CASSPGLAVKETQYF | TGTGCCAGCAGCCCGGGACTAGCGGTGAAAGAGACCCAGTACTTC
TRBJ2-1 | TRBD2 | TRBV7-8 | few | CANSITSGEQFF | TGTGCCAACAGCATAACTAGCGGTGAGCAGTTCTTC
TRBJ2-2 | TRBD1 | TRBV25-1 | . | CASSNRQGVDTGELFF | TGTGCCAGCAGTAATCGACAGGGAGTTGACACCGGGGAGCTGTTTTTT
TRBJ1-1 | . | TRBV12-3/TRBV12-4 | . | CASSHSYTEAFF | TGTGCCAGCAGTCACTCGTACACTGAAGCTTTCTTT
TRBJ2-5 | . | TRBV5-5 | . | CASSLDGNEGYF | TGTGCCAGCAGCTTGGATGGGAATGAGGGGTACTTC
TRBJ1-4 | TRBD1 | TRBV6-6 | . | CASSYSGTGVYLFF | TGTGCCAGCAGTTACTCCGGAACAGGGGTCTACCTGTTTTTT
TRBJ2-5 | . | TRBV6-5 | many | CASSYSSRTPQETQYF | TGTGCCAGCAGTTACTCATCCCGGACACCACAAGAGACCCAGTACTTC
TRBJ2-7 | TRBD2 | TRBV19 | . | CASRKTSGRSEQYF | TGTGCCAGTAGAAAGACTAGCGGGAGGAGCGAGCAGTACTTC
TRBJ2-4 | TRBD2 | TRBV4-1 | once | CASSRPTSGKGKNIQYF | TGCGCCAGCAGCCGGCCCACTAGCGGGAAGGGTAAAAACATTCAGTACTTC
TRBJ2-5 | TRBD2 | TRBV5-1 | . | CASSLVTSGTKETQYF | TGCGCCAGCAGCTTGGTGACTAGCGGGACCAAAGAGACCCAGTACTTC
TRBJ2-1 | . | TRBV28 | few | CASSPGQSPYYNEQFF | TGTGCCAGCAGTCCCGGACAGTCACCTTATTACAATGAGCAGTTCTTC
TRBJ2-3 | . | TRBV4-1 | few | CASSQEVVTDTQYF | TGCGCCAGCAGCCAAGAAGTCGTCACAGATACGCAGTATTTT
TRBJ2-3 | . | TRBV7-3 | few | CASSVRGLTDTQYF | TGTGCCAGCAGCGTTCGGGGTCTGACAGATACGCAGTATTTT
TRBJ1-5 | . | TRBV7-2 | . | CACSLVEGEGNQPQHF | TGTGCCTGCAGCTTAGTTGAGGGGGAGGGCAATCAGCCCCAGCATTTT
TRBJ2-2 | . | TRBV4-1 | . | CASSSPRGHTGELFF | TGCGCCAGCAGCTCACCTCGGGGCCACACCGGGGAGCTGTTTTTT
TRBJ2-1 | TRBD2 | TRBV29-1 | many | CSVESGRAHYNEQFF | TGCAGCGTCGAAAGCGGGAGGGCCCATTACAATGAGCAGTTCTTC
TRBJ1-6 | TRBD1 | TRBV7-2 | . | CASSRQGAASPLHF | TGTGCCAGCAGCCGACAGGGGGCTGCTTCACCCCTCCACTTT
TRBJ2-1 | TRBD2 | TRBV20-1 | many | CSALRGLAGRFNEQFF | TGCAGTGCCTTGCGGGGACTAGCGGGGAGATTCAATGAGCAGTTCTTC
TRBJ1-5 | . | TRBV6-6 | . | CASSAAPAGNQPQHF | TGTGCCAGCAGTGCCGCCCCGGCGGGCAATCAGCCCCAGCATTTT
TRBJ1-2 | . | TRBV2 | few | CASKDSGFNYGYTF | TGTGCCAGCAAGGACAGCGGCTTTAACTATGGCTACACCTTC
TRBJ2-7 | . | TRBV5-5 | many | CASSREILDYEQYF | TGTGCCAGCAGCAGAGAAATCCTAGACTACGAGCAGTACTTC